These T cell receptor beta chains were read from a single sample in a study of Graves' ophthalmopathy and Graves' hyperthyroidism. TCRdb independently ran MiXCR on the multiplex PCR reads; one entry per CDR3 protein. The sample shows fewer than 20,000 distinct CDR3 sequences, about 43% of them seen only once. Sequencing used peripheral blood. These receptor sequences come from a woman in her thirties or forties with stable Graves' hyperthyroidism. The CDR3 runs from the conserved cysteine through the conserved F or W. The D gene is left open where the match is weak. The size field is filled for only some rows; it gives once, few, many or a size class.

J	D	V	size	DNA	CDR3
TRBJ1-6	TRBD1	TRBV2	many	TGTGCCAGCAGTGAGTTCCAGGGGGCGCTGACCAATAATTCACCCCTCCACTTT	CASSEFQGALTNNSPLHF
TRBJ1-3	-	TRBV7-9	many	TGTGCCAGCAGCCCCATACAGGTCGTAGGCTCTGGAAACACCATATATTTT	CASSPIQVVGSGNTIYF
TRBJ1-2	-	TRBV29-1	once	TGCAGCGTTGAAGATGAGGAATGGATCAGGGAAGGGACCTATGGCTACACCTTC	CSVEDEEWIREGTYGYTF
TRBJ2-4	-	TRBV29-1	-	TGCAGCGTTGAACCTAGCAGAGGGCCCAAAAACATTCAGTACTTC	CSVEPSRGPKNIQYF
TRBJ2-7	-	TRBV6-2/TRBV6-3	many	TGTGCCAGCAGTCCAACGGGAGAGCAGTACTTC	CASSPTGEQYF
TRBJ1-2	-	TRBV7-8	-	TGTGCCAGCAGCCGACAGGTACCTGGAAACACCTTC	CASSRQVPGNTF
TRBJ1-5	-	TRBV6-4	-	TGTGCCAGCAGTGTGGATAGCAATCAGCCCCAGCATTTT	CASSVDSNQPQHF
TRBJ1-5	TRBD1	TRBV19	many	TGTGCCAGTAGTGACCGGGACAGCGGACATAGCAATCAGCCCCAGCATTTT	CASSDRDSGHSNQPQHF
TRBJ1-2	-	TRBV6-1	-	TGTGCCAGCAGCGAGAACGAGGGGTATGGCTACACCTTC	CASSENEGYGYTF
TRBJ1-6	-	TRBV2	medium-sized	TGTGCCAGCAGTGTCGGGTCCAATTCACCCCTCCACTTT	CASSVGSNSPLHF